These 27 T cell receptor beta chains came from one sample sequenced in a study of cytomegalovirus exposure and HLA in healthy donors. Generated by immunoSEQ multiplex PCR, the TCRdb table keeps only in-frame clones and is missing some. The sample contains some 150,000 clones, about 89% of which appear only once. What was sequenced was PBMCs. These receptors originate from a woman aged 18-29 years in good health and CMV-seropositive.

The V and J genes are TRBV13 and TRBJ2-1, with TRBD1 identical over 7 bases. V gave up 5 bases and J gave up 4 bases; unmatched junction bases: 11. There are 16 residues in the CDR3. CDR1 PRHDT and CDR2 FYEKMQ come from the germline V gene (reference sequence). CDR3 region: CASSPRLGQIYNEQFF. CDR3 bases: TGTGCCAGCAGCCCCCGCCTGGGACAGATATACAATGAGCAGTTCTTC.

The V gene is TRBV27, the J gene TRBJ1-1, with TRBD1 identical over 9 bases. Germline CDR1 reads MNHEY; CDR2 reads SMNVEV (reference sequence). The CDR3 is made up of 15 amino acids. V shed 5 bases, J shed 5 bases, and the junction held 9 bases outside the gene matches. CDR3 loop: CASSIPGQGLTEAFF. The CDR3, as DNA: TGTGCCAGCAGTATCCCGGGACAGGGTTTGACTGAAGCTTTCTTT.

The J gene is TRBJ1-2, the V gene TRBV18, with D uncertain. Germline loops: CDR1 KGHSH, CDR2 LQKENI. This CDR3 contains 13 residues. V shed 5 bases and J shed 3 bases, with 10 bases lying between them. CDR3 DNA: TGTGCCAGCTCAGTCACAGAAGACTATGGCTACACCTTC. Translating gives CASSVTEDYGYTF.

The V gene is TRBV10-3, the J gene TRBJ2-6; 7 positions match TRBD1. J gave up 4 bases and V 8 bases, and 14 bases lay outside the gene matches. CDR3 length: 17 residues. The germline gives CDR1 ENHRY, CDR2 SYGVKD. In DNA form, the CDR3 reads TGTGCCATCGCACCGAGACAGGGATTTTCCGGGGCCAACGTCCTGACTTTC. It yields the protein CAIAPRQGFSGANVLTF.

The count of this clone is one. This rearrangement joins TRBV28 to TRBJ1-5; no clear D gene. Deletions cut 3 bases from V and 3 bases from J, with 12 bases between. The CDR3 has 15 residues. Germline CDR1 and CDR2: MDHEN and SYDVKM. The CDR3, as DNA: TGTGCCAGCAGTTTTCGGGGAAGGGCCAATCAGCCCCAGCATTTT. Translated: CASSFRGRANQPQHF.

A single count supports this clone. The V gene is TRBV10-3, the J gene TRBJ2-7, with TRBD1 identical over 12 bases. Germline CDR1 ENHRY, CDR2 SYGVKD. J was trimmed by 2 bases and V by 2 bases; bases with no gene match: 4. The CDR3 spans 16 residues. The CDR3 sequence is CAISEPRDRGPYEQYF. The CDR3 DNA follows: TGTGCCATCAGTGAGCCTCGGGACAGGGGGCCCTACGAGCAGTACTTC.

J is TRBJ2-1 and V is TRBV9, with TRBD2 matching 7 bases. Unmatched junction bases numbered 3, after V lost 0 bases and J lost 3 bases. CDR1 is SGDLS and CDR2 is YYNGEE in the germline V gene. This CDR3 comprises 15 residues. CDR3 nucleotide sequence: TGTGCCAGCAGCGTAGAGGCTAGCGGCTACAATGAGCAGTTCTTC. Its translation is CASSVEASGYNEQFF.

The V call is TRBV7-9, the J call TRBJ2-3; a weak D match, TRBD2 (5 bases). CDR3 length equals 14 residues. In germline, CDR1 is SEHNR, CDR2 FQNEAQ (reference sequence). Trimming left V 3 bases short and J 2 bases short, with 9 bases between. The CDR3 protein is CASSFEGTTDTQYF. CDR3 nucleotide sequence: TGTGCCAGCAGCTTTGAGGGTACCACAGATACGCAGTATTTT.

The chain links TRBV5-1 to TRBJ2-5; possibly TRBD2 for D (6 bases). This CDR3 spans 16 amino acids. The V gene lost 4 bases and the J gene lost 2 bases, with 18 bases spanning the gap. The germline gives CDR1 SGHRS, CDR2 YFSETQ. In DNA, the CDR3 is TGCGCCAGCAGCCCTATAGGAGTAGCGGTACAAGAGACCCAGTACTTC. Translated, it gives CASSPIGVAVQETQYF. Combining the CDR3 with reference TRBV5-1 and TRBJ2-5 gives the whole variable domain KAGVTQTPRYLIKTRGQQVTLSCSPISGHRSVSWYQQTPGQGLQFLFEYFSETQRNKGNFPGRFSGRQFSNSRSEMNVSTLELGDSALYLCASSPIGVAVQETQYFGPGTRLLVL.

The genes are TRBV10-3 and TRBJ2-1, with D unclear. The CDR3 has 11 amino acids. Germline V gene sequence: CDR1 ENHRY, CDR2 SYGVKD. The V gene lost 7 bases and the J gene lost 8 bases, with 9 bases spanning the gap. CDR3 sequence: CAINDGHEQFF. The CDR3 nucleotides read TGTGCCATCAATGACGGTCATGAGCAGTTCTTC.

The chain couples TRBV27 to TRBJ1-1, with D possibly TRBD1 on 5 matching bases. V lost 4 bases and J lost 4, with 19 bases in between. The CDR3 has 16 amino acids. CDR1 and CDR2 from the germline V gene are MNHEY and SMNVEV (reference sequence). Written as DNA, the CDR3 is TGTGCCAGCAGTTCATTCCTCAGGGTGGGGGGCACTGAAGCTTTCTTT. This sequence encodes CASSSFLRVGGTEAFF.

This chain links TRBV6-5 with TRBJ1-3, with 9 nucleotides matching TRBD1. CDR1 MNHEY and CDR2 SVGAGI come from the germline V gene. The CDR3 runs to 15 residues. V lost 4 bases to trimming and J lost 3 bases; unmatched junction nucleotides: 4. The CDR3 DNA reads TGTGCCAGCAGTTCCGGGACAGGGTTTGGAAACACCATATATTTT. This gives the protein CASSSGTGFGNTIYF.

This clone is a singleton in its sample. The chain links TRBV5-4 to TRBJ2-1; TRBD2 aligns across 9 bases. CDR3 length: 15 residues. J gave up 7 bases and V 1 base, and 6 bases lay outside the gene matches. CDR1 is SGHNT, CDR2 YYREEE, per germline (reference sequence). CDR3 sequence reads: CASSLLSGSKNEQFF. CDR3 DNA: TGTGCCAGCAGCTTGCTTAGCGGGAGTAAAAATGAGCAGTTCTTC.

The chain has TRBV13 and TRBJ2-3; the match to TRBD2 covers 8 bases. There are 15 residues in the CDR3. V lost 5 bases, J lost 1 base, and 5 bases stayed unmatched. Germline lookup yields CDR1 PRHDT and CDR2 FYEKMQ (reference sequence). The CDR3 spells CASSKSGRGTDTQYF. The CDR3 nucleotides read TGTGCCAGCAGCAAAAGCGGGAGAGGCACAGATACGCAGTATTTT. Drawing the rest from reference TRBV13 and TRBJ2-3, the complete variable domain is AAGVIQSPRHLIKEKRETATLKCYPIPRHDTVYWYQQGPGQDPQFLISFYEKMQSDKGSIPDRFSAQQFSDYHSELNMSSLELGDSALYFCASSKSGRGTDTQYFGPGTRLTVL.

The J gene is TRBJ2-1, the V gene TRBV5-1; possible D gene TRBD1, 6 bases. Germline values: CDR1 SGHRS, CDR2 YFSETQ. This CDR3 has 18 residues. V lost 3 bases to trimming and J lost 4 bases, with 23 bases between them. The CDR3 DNA is TGCGCCAGCAGCTCCCAACCCCCAGGGGCCAGCTTATACAATGAGCAGTTCTTC. This codes for CASSSQPPGASLYNEQFF.

This rearrangement joins TRBV23-1 to TRBJ2-1, with a possible D match to TRBD1 (6 bases). TRBV23-1 is flagged as an ORF with uncertain function. CDR3 length: 14 amino acids. Trimming removed 6 bases at V and 2 bases at J, with 11 bases between. CDR3 residues: CASSRTDAYNEQFF. DNA of the CDR3: TGCGCCAGCAGCCGGACAGACGCCTACAATGAGCAGTTCTTC.

Concerning this clone: The same CDR3 arises from other DNA sequences in this sample as well. The chain combines TRBV4-3 with TRBJ2-3, with D possibly matching TRBD2 (5 bases). The CDR3 length is 13 residues. V was pared by 1 base and J by 4 bases, with 6 bases between. The V gene's germline CDR1 is LGHNA and CDR2 YSLEER. CDR3 protein: CASSQGGSDTQYF. CDR3 DNA: TGCGCCAGCAGCCAAGGAGGGTCAGATACGCAGTATTTT.

V gene TRBV6-1 combines with J gene TRBJ2-1; 8 bases fit TRBD1. The CDR3 runs to 14 residues. V was pared by 6 bases and J by 8 bases, with 9 bases of the junction left unmatched. Germline V gene lookup returns CDR1 MNHNS and CDR2 SASEGT. The CDR3 loop reads CASSPGQGGDEQFF. CDR3 coding DNA: TGTGCCAGCAGCCCCGGACAGGGTGGGGATGAGCAGTTCTTC.

In regard to this clone: A much larger clone differs from this one at a single base, so this may be a read error. The J gene is TRBJ2-7, the V gene TRBV6-5, with TRBD2 matching over 7 bases. The CDR3 sequence is 13 residues long. J was trimmed by 2 bases and V by 6 bases; bases with no gene match: 4. Germline lookup yields CDR1 MNHEY and CDR2 SVGAGI. For the CDR3, the DNA is TGTGCCAGCAGCCGAGGACTAGCCTACGAGCAGTACTTC. This translates into CASSRGLAYEQYF.

The chain carries TRBV25-1 and TRBJ2-3; TRBD2 aligns across 10 bases. Trimming cost V 4 bases and J 2 bases; bases outside gene matches: 3. This CDR3 contains 15 residues. The germline V gene has CDR1 MGHDK and CDR2 SYGVNS. The CDR3 DNA follows: TGTGCCAGCAGTGGGACTAGCGGAGACACAGATACGCAGTATTTT. Its translation is CASSGTSGDTDTQYF.

V usage is TRBV5-1 and J usage is TRBJ1-2; 7 bases map to TRBD1. CDR1 and CDR2 from the germline V gene are SGHRS and YFSETQ. This CDR3 contains 19 residues. V lost 4 bases, J lost 1 base, and 19 bases stayed unmatched. This CDR3 is CASSQAGMDRSGINYGYTF. DNA for the CDR3: TGCGCCAGCAGCCAAGCAGGCATGGACAGGTCAGGAATTAACTATGGCTACACCTTC.

This clone occurred once. V usage is TRBV6-1 and J usage is TRBJ1-4, with D unclear. The CDR3 sequence is 13 residues long. Germline values: CDR1 MNHNS, CDR2 SASEGT. Trimming shortened V by 4 bases and J by 8 bases, and 11 bases separated the two germline ends. The CDR3 here is CASSVEIKEKLFF. CDR3 in DNA: TGTGCCAGCAGTGTAGAGATTAAGGAAAAACTGTTTTTT.

The chain carries TRBV4-1 and TRBJ2-1; D perhaps matches TRBD2 (5 bases). The CDR3 runs 14 residues. V was clipped by 1 base and J by 6 bases, with 10 bases between them. Germline V gene data show CDR1 as MGHRA and CDR2 as YSYEKL. CDR3 in DNA: TGCGCCAGCAGCCAAGTTAGACTAATCAATGAGCAGTTCTTC. It encodes CASSQVRLINEQFF.

The J gene is TRBJ1-4, the V gene TRBV2, with TRBD1 as a possible D gene (6 bases). The CDR3 extends over 14 amino acids. Germline CDR1 is SNHLY and CDR2 is FYNNEI. The V gene lost 6 bases and the J gene lost 4 bases, with 12 bases spanning the gap. The CDR3 nucleotides read TGTGCCAGCAGATACAGGGCCGTTAATGAAAAACTGTTTTTT. Amino acid sequence: CASRYRAVNEKLFF.

This clone was recorded once. This rearrangement joins TRBV30 to TRBJ1-5, with D possibly matching TRBD1 (5 bases). The CDR3 has 14 residues. Germline CDR1 and CDR2: GTSNPN and SVGIG (reference sequence). V dropped 5 bases and J dropped 0 bases, with 11 bases sitting between them. The CDR3 DNA reads as TGTGCCTGGGCGGGGGGTTCTAGCAATCAGCCCCAGCATTTT. Translating gives CAWAGGSSNQPQHF.

The genes are TRBV5-1 and TRBJ1-2; a possible D gene is TRBD1 (6 bases). The CDR3 is 14 amino acids. CDR1 SGHRS and CDR2 YFSETQ come from the germline V gene. V was shortened by 4 bases and J by 6 bases, with 16 bases between the two germline ends. The CDR3 nucleotides are TGCGCCAGCAGCAAAGACGCCAGGGGAGATGGCTACACCTTC. Translation gives CASSKDARGDGYTF.

This chain links TRBV4-2 with TRBJ2-7; D may be TRBD2 (7 bases). Germline V gives CDR1 LGHNA, CDR2 YNFKEQ. This CDR3 is 17 amino acids long. Trimming took 2 bases from V and 4 from J, leaving 21 bases between them. The CDR3 nucleotides read TGTGCCAGCAGCCAAAAAGGGAGCGGGACAAGTTTTTACGAGCAGTACTTC. Its translation is CASSQKGSGTSFYEQYF.